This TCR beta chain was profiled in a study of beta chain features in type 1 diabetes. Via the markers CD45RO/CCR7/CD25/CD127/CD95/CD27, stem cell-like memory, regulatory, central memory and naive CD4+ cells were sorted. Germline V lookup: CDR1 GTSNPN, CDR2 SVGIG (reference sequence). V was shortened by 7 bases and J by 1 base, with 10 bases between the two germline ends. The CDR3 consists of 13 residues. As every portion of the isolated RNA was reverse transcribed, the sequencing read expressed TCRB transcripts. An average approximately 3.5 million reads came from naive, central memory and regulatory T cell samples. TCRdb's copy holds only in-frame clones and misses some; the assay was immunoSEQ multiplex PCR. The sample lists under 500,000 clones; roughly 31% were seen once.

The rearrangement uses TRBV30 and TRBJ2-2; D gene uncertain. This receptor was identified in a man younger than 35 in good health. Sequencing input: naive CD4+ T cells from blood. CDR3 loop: CAYGSLNTGELFF. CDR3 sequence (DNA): TGTGCCTACGGGTCGTTGAACACCGGGGAGCTGTTTTTT.